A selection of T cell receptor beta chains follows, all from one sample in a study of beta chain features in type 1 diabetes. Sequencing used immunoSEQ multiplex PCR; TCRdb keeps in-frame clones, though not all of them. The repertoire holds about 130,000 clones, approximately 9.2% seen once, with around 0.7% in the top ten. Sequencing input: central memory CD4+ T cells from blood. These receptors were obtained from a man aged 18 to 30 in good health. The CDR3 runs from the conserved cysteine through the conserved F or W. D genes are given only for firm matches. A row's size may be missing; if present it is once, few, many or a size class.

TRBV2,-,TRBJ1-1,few,CASRKDSREAFF,TGTGCCAGCAGGAAGGACAGTCGGGAAGCTTTCTTT
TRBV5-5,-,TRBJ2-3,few,CASSLGDYGTDTQYF,TGTGCCAGCAGCTTAGGGGATTACGGCACAGATACGCAGTATTTT
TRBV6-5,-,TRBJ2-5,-,CASSYRGAFGETQYF,TGTGCCAGCAGTTATCGGGGGGCATTCGGAGAGACCCAGTACTTC
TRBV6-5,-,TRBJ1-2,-,CASSLQGRYGYTF,TGTGCCAGCAGCTTACAGGGAAGGTATGGCTACACCTTC
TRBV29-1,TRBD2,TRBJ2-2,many,CSVRDSGSTGELFF,TGCAGCGTCCGAGATAGCGGGAGCACCGGGGAGCTGTTTTTT
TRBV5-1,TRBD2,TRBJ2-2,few,CASSSGLAGTANTGELFF,TGCGCCAGCAGCTCTGGGCTAGCGGGGACAGCGAACACCGGGGAGCTGTTTTTT
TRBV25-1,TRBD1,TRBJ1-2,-,CASSTGGGYGYTF,TGTGCCAGCAGTACAGGGGGCGGCTATGGCTACACCTTC
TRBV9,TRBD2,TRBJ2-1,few,CASSVSGGGAENEQFF,TGTGCCAGCAGCGTTAGCGGCGGGGGGGCCGAGAATGAGCAGTTCTTC
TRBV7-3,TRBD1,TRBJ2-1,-,CASSAGQGRYNEQFF,TGTGCCAGCAGCGCGGGACAGGGGAGGTACAATGAGCAGTTCTTC
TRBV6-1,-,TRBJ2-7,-,CASSEAEGGYEQYF,TGTGCCAGCAGTGAAGCTGAAGGCGGCTACGAGCAGTACTTC
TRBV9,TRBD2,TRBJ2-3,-,CASSVGTRSTDTQYF,TGTGCCAGCAGCGTGGGGACTAGGAGCACAGATACGCAGTATTTT
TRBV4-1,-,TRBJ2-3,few,CASSAGLSTDTQYF,TGCGCCAGCAGTGCAGGACTGAGCACAGATACGCAGTATTTT
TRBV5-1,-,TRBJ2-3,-,CASSLGVAASTDTQYF,TGCGCCAGCAGCTTGGGAGTAGCGGCTAGCACAGATACGCAGTATTTT
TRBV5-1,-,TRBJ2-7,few,CASSLVRAGSYEQYF,TGCGCCAGCAGCTTGGTTCGAGCGGGCTCCTACGAGCAGTACTTC
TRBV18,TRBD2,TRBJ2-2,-,CASSSTSGVTGELFF,TGTGCCAGCTCGTCGACTAGCGGGGTCACCGGGGAGCTGTTTTTT
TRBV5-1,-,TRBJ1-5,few,CASSPLGDQPQHF,TGCGCCAGCAGTCCGTTGGGAGATCAGCCCCAGCATTTT
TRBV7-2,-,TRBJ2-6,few,CASSLTGYGANVLTF,TGTGCCAGCAGCTTAACAGGGTATGGGGCCAACGTCCTGACTTTC
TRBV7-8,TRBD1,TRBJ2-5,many,CASSQGTGQETQYF,TGTGCCAGCAGCCAAGGGACAGGTCAAGAGACCCAGTACTTC
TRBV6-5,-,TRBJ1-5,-,CASSQQGGNQPQHF,TGTGCCAGCAGCCAACAGGGTGGCAATCAGCCCCAGCATTTT
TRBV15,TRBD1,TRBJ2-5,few,CATGGRYQETQYF,TGTGCCACAGGGGGCCGGTACCAAGAGACCCAGTACTTC
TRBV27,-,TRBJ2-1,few,CASTRANSYNEQFF,TGTGCCAGCACACGAGCAAACTCCTACAATGAGCAGTTCTTC
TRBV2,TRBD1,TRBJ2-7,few,CASSAGTGLSYEQYF,TGTGCCAGCAGTGCCGGGACAGGGCTCTCCTACGAGCAGTACTTC
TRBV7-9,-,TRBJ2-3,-,CASSKDGGPSDTQYF,TGTGCCAGCAGCAAAGACGGGGGGCCGTCAGATACGCAGTATTTT
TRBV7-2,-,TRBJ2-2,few,CASSLVAGYAGELFF,TGTGCCAGCAGCTTAGTGGCGGGGTATGCCGGGGAGCTGTTTTTT
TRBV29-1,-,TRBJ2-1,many,CSVEDLARSNEQFF,TGCAGCGTTGAAGATCTCGCCCGGAGCAATGAGCAGTTCTTC
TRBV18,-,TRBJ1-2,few,CASAGRGYTF,TGTGCCAGCGCGGGGCGGGGCTACACCTTC
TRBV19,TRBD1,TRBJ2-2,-,CASSQGVGQGIGELFF,TGTGCCAGTAGTCAAGGCGTGGGACAGGGAATCGGGGAGCTGTTTTTT
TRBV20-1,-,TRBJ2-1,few,CSARSPREQFF,TGCAGTGCTAGGTCCCCGCGTGAGCAGTTCTTC
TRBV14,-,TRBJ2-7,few,CASSQFPESRSSYEQYF,TGTGCCAGCAGCCAATTTCCGGAGTCAAGGTCTTCCTACGAGCAGTACTTC
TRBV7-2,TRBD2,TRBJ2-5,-,CASSPGLAGGQETQYF,TGTGCCAGCAGCCCAGGACTAGCGGGGGGGCAAGAGACCCAGTACTTC
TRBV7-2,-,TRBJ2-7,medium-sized,CASSLRYEQYF,TGTGCCAGCAGCTTACGCTACGAGCAGTACTTC
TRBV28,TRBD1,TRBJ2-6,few,CASGTGAGANVLTF,TGTGCCAGCGGAACAGGGGCCGGGGCCAACGTCCTGACTTTC
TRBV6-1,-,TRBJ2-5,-,CATQGAQETQYF,TGTGCCACGCAGGGTGCGCAAGAGACCCAGTACTTC
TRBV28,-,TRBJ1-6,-,CASSLDTGNNSPLHF,TGTGCCAGCAGTTTAGATACAGGAAATAATTCACCCCTCCACTTT
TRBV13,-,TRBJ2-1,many,CASSLSPGRGDEQFF,TGTGCCAGCAGCTTATCTCCCGGCAGGGGGGATGAGCAGTTCTTC
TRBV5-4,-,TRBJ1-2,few,CASSLAGRDYGYTF,TGTGCCAGCAGCTTGGCAGGGAGGGACTATGGCTACACCTTC
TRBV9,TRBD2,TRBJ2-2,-,CASSVANSGGHTGELFF,TGTGCCAGCAGCGTAGCGAATAGCGGGGGACACACCGGGGAGCTGTTTTTT
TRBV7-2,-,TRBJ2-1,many,CASSSYGDEQFF,TGTGCCAGCAGTTCGTACGGGGATGAGCAGTTCTTC
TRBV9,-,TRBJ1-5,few,CASSAGADSNQPQHF,TGTGCCAGCAGCGCCGGAGCGGATAGCAATCAGCCCCAGCATTTT
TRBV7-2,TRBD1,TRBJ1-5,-,CASSPYGQGRQPQHF,TGTGCCAGCAGCCCCTACGGACAGGGGCGTCAGCCCCAGCATTTT
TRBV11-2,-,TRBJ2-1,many,CASSPEGQFF,TGTGCCAGCAGCCCCGAGGGGCAGTTCTTC
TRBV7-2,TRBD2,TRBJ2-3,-,CASSLDHLAEYTDTQYF,TGTGCCAGCAGCTTAGATCACCTAGCGGAATACACAGATACGCAGTATTTT
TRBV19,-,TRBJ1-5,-,CASSRRTANNQPQHF,TGTGCCAGTAGTCGACGAACAGCTAACAATCAGCCCCAGCATTTT